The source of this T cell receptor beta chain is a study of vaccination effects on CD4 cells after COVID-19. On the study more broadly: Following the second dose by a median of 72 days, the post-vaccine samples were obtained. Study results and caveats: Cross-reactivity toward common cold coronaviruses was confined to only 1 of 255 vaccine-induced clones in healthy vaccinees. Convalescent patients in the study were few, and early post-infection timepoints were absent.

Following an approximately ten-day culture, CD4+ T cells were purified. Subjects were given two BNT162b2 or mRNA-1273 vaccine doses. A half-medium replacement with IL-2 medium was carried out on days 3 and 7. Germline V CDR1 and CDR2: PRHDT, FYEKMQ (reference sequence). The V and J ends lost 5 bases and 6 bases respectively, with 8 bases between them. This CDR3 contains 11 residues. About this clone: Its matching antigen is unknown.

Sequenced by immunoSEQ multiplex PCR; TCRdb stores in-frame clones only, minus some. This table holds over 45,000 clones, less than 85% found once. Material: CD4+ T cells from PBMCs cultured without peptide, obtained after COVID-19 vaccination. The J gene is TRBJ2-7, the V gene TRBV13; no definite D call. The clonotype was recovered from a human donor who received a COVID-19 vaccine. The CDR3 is CASSQYGEQYF. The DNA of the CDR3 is TGTGCCAGCAGCCAGTACGGCGAGCAGTACTTC.